This TCR beta chain was sequenced during a study of T cells after yellow fever vaccination. About the study: Researchers used SMART-Seq v4 Ultra Low Input to prepare fractions that had low cell numbers.

On this clonotype: The antigen is not known.

Template switching with 5'RACE generated the TCR cDNA and added a universal primer site and UMIs. TCRdb re-analysed the 5' RACE reads in MiXCR, keeping a single row per CDR3 protein. Here the sample spans 610,000 or so distinct CDR3 sequences, 9% to 15% being singletons. General observations from the study: Subsequent booster samples again held most clones from primary vaccination (96% CD4, nearly 90% CD8). FACS-sorted repertoires could contain abundant clonotypes contaminating from the bulk population.

This CDR3 is 13 amino acids long. V lost 6 bases, J lost 7 bases, and 16 bases lay in between. The sample here was PBMCs, taken on the day of the yellow fever booster vaccination. The TCR was taken from a man aged 25 to 40 who received the YFV17D yellow fever vaccine. The rearrangement uses TRBV12-3 or TRBV12-4 and TRBJ2-7; D remains ambiguous. The CDR3 coding sequence is TGTGCCAGCAGCCCGGGCGAGGTGGGGGAGCAGTACTTC. Amino acids: CASSPGEVGEQYF.